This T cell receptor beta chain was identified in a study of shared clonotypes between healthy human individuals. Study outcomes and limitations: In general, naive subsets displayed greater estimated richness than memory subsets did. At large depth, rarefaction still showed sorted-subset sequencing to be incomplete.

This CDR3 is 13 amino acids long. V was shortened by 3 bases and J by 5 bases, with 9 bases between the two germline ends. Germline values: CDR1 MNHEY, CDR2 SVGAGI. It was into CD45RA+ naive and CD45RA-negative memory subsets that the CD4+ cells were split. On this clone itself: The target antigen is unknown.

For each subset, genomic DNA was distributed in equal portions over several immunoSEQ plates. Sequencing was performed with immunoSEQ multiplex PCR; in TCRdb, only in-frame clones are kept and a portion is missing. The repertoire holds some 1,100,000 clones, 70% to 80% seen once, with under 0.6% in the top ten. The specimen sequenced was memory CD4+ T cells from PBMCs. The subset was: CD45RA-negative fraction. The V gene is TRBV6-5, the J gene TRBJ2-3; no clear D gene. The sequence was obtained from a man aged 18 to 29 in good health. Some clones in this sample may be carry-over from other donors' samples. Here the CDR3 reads CASSYDRGDTQYF. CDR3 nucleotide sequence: TGTGCCAGCAGTTATGATAGAGGAGATACGCAGTATTTT.